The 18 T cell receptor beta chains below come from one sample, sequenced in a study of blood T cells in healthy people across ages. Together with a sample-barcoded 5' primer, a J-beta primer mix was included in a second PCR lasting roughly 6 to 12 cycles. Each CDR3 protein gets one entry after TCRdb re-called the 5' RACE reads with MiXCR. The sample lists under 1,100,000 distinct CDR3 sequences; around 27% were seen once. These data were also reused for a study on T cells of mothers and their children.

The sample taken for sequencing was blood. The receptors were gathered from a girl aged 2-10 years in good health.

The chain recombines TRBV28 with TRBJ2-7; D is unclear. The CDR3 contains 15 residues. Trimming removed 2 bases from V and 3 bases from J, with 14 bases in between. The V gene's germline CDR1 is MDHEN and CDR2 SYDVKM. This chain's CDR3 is CASSLQVFGSYEQYF. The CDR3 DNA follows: TGTGCCAGCAGTTTACAGGTGTTTGGAAGCTACGAGCAGTACTTC.

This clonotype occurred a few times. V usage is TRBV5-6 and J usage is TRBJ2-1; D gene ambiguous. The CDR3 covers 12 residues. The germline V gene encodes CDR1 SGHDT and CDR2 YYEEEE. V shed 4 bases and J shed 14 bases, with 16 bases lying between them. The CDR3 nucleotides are TGTGCCAGCAGCCCGTCTGGGATGGGAAAGTTCTTC. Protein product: CASSPSGMGKFF.

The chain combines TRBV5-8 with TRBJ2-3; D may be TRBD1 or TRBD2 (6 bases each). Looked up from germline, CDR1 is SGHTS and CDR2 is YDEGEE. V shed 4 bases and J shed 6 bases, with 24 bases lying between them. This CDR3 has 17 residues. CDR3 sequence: CASSPVEGGARSDTQYF. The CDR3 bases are TGTGCCAGCAGCCCAGTGGAGGGGGGCGCGCGATCCGATACGCAGTATTTT.

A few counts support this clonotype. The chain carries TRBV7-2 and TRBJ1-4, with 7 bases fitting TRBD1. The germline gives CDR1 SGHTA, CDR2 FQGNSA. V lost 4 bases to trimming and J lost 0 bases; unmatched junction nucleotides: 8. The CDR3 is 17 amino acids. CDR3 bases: TGTGCCAGCAGCTCCGGACAGGAGCGGCCAACTAATGAAAAACTGTTTTTT. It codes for CASSSGQERPTNEKLFF.

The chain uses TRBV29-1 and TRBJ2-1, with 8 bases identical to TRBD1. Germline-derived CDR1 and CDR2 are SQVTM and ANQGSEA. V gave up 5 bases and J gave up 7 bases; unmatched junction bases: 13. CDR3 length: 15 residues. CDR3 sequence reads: CSVQLAGQGWNEQFF. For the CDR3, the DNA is TGCAGCGTTCAGTTGGCAGGACAGGGTTGGAATGAGCAGTTCTTC.

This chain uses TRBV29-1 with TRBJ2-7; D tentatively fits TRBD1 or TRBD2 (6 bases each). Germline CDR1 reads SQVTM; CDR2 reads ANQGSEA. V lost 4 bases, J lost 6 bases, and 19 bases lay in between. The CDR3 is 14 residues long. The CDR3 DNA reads TGCAGCGTTGTGGGGGGCCTAGAGGAATCCGAGCAGTACTTC. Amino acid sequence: CSVVGGLEESEQYF.

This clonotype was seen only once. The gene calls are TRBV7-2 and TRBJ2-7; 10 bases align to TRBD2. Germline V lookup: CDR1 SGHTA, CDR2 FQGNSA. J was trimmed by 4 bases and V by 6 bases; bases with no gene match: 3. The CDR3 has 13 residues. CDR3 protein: CASRKAGGYEQYF. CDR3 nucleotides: TGTGCCAGCAGGAAAGCGGGGGGGTACGAGCAGTACTTC.

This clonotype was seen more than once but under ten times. Here the CDR3 reads CASSGAGQETQYF. The DNA for the CDR3 is TGTGCCAGCAGCGGAGCGGGGCAAGAGACCCAGTACTTC. This rearrangement joins TRBV7-9 to TRBJ2-5; TRBD2 agrees at 7 bases. From germline, CDR1 is SEHNR and CDR2 FQNEAQ (reference sequence). This CDR3 spans 13 amino acids. Trimming removed 5 bases from V and 2 bases from J; junction bases left unmatched: 2.

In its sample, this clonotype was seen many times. CDR3 region: CASSLDSGTYNEQFF. DNA for the CDR3: TGTGCCAGCAGCTTAGATTCGGGGACCTACAATGAGCAGTTCTTC. The chain uses TRBV7-2 and TRBJ2-1, with D perhaps matching TRBD2 (5 bases). Germline CDR1 reads SGHTA; CDR2 reads FQGNSA. The CDR3 length is 15 residues. The V end lost 1 base, the J end lost 2 bases, and 9 bases lay between the germline ends.

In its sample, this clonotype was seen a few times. DNA for the CDR3: TGTGCCAGCAGTCCCATCGACAGGGTTACGGGTGAGCAGTTCTTC. It translates to CASSPIDRVTGEQFF. This chain links TRBV27 with TRBJ2-1, with TRBD1 identical over 7 bases. The CDR3 is made up of 15 amino acids. Germline loops: CDR1 MNHEY, CDR2 SMNVEV (reference sequence). V lost 5 bases to trimming and J lost 9 bases; unmatched junction nucleotides: 13.

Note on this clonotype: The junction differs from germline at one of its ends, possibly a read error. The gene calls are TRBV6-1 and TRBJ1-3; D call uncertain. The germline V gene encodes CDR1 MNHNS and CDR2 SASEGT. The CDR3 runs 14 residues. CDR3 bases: TGTGCCAGCAGTGCAAGGGAATCTGGAAGCACCATATATTTT. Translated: CASSARESGSTIYF.

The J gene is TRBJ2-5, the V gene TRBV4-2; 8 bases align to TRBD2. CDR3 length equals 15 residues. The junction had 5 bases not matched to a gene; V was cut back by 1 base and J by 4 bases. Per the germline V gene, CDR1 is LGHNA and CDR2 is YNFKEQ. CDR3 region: CASSQASLAGETQYF. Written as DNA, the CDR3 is TGTGCCAGCAGCCAAGCAAGCCTAGCGGGAGAGACCCAGTACTTC.

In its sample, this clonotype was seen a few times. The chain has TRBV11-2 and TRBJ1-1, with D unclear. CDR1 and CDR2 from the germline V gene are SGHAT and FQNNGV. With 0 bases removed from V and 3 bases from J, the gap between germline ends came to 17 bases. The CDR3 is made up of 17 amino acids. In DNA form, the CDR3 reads TGTGCCAGCAGCTTAGAGAATGTCGGTGTGGGAGACACTGAAGCTTTCTTT. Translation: CASSLENVGVGDTEAFF.

The CDR3 DNA is TGCAGTGCTAGAGATCCAGGGCGGGGGGGCCCCGGTGAGCAGTTCTTC. Translation: CSARDPGRGGPGEQFF. The rearrangement joins TRBV20-1 to TRBJ2-1, with TRBD2 matching 9 bases. With 0 bases clipped from V and 9 bases from J, the junction kept 12 bases outside the gene matches. The CDR3 covers 16 residues. Germline CDR1 is DFQATT and CDR2 is SNEGSKA (reference sequence).

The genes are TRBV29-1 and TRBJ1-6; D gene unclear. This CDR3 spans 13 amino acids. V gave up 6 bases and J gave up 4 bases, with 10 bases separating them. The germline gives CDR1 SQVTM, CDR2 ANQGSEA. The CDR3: CSVAGTYNSPLHF. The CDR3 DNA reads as TGCAGCGTGGCGGGAACTTATAATTCACCCCTCCACTTT.

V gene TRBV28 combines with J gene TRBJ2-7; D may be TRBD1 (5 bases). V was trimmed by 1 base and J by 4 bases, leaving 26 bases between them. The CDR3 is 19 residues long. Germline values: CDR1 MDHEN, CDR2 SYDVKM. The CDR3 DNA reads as TGTGCCAGCAGTTTATCAATCGGGTCCAGGGTAATCCCAATTTACGAGCAGTACTTC. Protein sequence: CASSLSIGSRVIPIYEQYF.

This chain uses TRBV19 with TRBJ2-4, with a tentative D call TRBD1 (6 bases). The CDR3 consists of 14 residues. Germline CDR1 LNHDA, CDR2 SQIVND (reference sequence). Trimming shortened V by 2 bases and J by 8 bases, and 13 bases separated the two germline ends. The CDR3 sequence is CASSIRTGSHIQYF. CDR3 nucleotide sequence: TGTGCCAGTAGTATAAGAACAGGGTCGCACATTCAGTACTTC.

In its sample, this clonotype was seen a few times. Here the CDR3 DNA reads TGTGCCAGCAGCTACTGGACTTCGCAAGAGACCCAGTACTTC. This codes for CASSYWTSQETQYF. The rearrangement joins TRBV7-6 to TRBJ2-5; D is possibly TRBD2 (5 bases). The CDR3 has 14 amino acids. Germline V CDR1 and CDR2: SGHVS, FNYEAQ. Trimming left V 4 bases short and J 2 bases short, with 11 bases between.